This TCR beta chain was sequenced during a study of shared clonotypes between healthy human individuals. The CDR3 covers 15 residues. The V end lost 1 base, the J end lost 3 bases, and 11 bases lay between the germline ends. CDR1 is MNHNS, CDR2 SASEGT, per germline. The table came from immunoSEQ multiplex PCR; TCRdb's copy has only in-frame clones and leaves some out. The table includes roughly 650,000 clones, about 96% detected once. Naive CD8 cells comprised CD45RO-negative, CCR7-positively selected cells, excluding terminally differentiated effector memory CD45RA+ cells. The chain combines TRBV6-1 with TRBJ2-3; D remains unclear. Sequenced input: naive CD8+ T cells sorted from blood. The clonotype originates from a woman aged 25 to 39 in good health. CDR3 coding DNA: TGTGCCAGCAGTGAAGGAAACTGGGGTACAGATACGCAGTATTTT. This codes for CASSEGNWGTDTQYF.